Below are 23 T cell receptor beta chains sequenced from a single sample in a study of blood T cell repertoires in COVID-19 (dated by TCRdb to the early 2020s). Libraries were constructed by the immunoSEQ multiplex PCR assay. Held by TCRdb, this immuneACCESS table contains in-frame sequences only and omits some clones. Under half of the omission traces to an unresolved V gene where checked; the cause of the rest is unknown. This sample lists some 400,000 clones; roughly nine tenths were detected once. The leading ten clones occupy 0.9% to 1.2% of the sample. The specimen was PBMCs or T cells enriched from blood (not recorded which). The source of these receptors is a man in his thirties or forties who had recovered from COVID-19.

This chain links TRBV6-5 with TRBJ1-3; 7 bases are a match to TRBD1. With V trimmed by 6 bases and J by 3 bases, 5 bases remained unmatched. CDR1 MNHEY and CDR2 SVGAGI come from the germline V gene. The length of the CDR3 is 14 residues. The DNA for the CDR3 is TGTGCCAGCAGGCAGGACAGGCATGGAAACACCATATATTTT. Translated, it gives CASRQDRHGNTIYF.

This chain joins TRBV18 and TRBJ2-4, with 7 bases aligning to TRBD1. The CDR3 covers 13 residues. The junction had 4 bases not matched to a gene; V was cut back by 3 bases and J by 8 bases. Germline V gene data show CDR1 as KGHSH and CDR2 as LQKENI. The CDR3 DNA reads TGTGCCAGCTCACCCGGGACAGTGGACATTCAGTACTTC. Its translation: CASSPGTVDIQYF. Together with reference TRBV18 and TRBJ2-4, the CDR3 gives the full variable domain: NAGVMQNPRHLVRRRGQEARLRCSPMKGHSHVYWYRQLPEEGLKFMVYLQKENIIDESGMPKERFSAEFPKEGPSILRIQQVVRGDSAAYFCASSPGTVDIQYFGAGTRLSVL.

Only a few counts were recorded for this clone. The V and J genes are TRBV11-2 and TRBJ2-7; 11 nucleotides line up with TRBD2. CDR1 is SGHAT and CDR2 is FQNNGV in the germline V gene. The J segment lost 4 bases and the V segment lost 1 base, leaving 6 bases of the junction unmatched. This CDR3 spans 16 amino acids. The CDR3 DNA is TGTGCCAGCAGCTTAGGAGGAGGACTAGCGGGTTACGAGCAGTACTTC. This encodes CASSLGGGLAGYEQYF. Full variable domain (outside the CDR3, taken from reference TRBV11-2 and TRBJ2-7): EAGVAQSPRYKIIEKRQSVAFWCNPISGHATLYWYQQILGQGPKLLIQFQNNGVVDDSQLPKDRFSAERLKGVDSTLKIQPAKLEDSAVYLCASSLGGGLAGYEQYFGPGTRLTVT.

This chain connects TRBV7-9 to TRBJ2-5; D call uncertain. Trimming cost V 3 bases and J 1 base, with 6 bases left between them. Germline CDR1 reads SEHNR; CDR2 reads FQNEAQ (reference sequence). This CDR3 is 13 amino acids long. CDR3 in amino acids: CASSFHSQETQYF. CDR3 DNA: TGTGCCAGCAGCTTTCACAGCCAAGAGACCCAGTACTTC. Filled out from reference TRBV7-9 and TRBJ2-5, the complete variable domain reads DTGVSQNPRHKITKRGQNVTFRCDPISEHNRLYWYRQTLGQGPEFLTYFQNEAQLEKSRLLSDRFSAERPKGSFSTLEIQRTEQGDSAMYLCASSFHSQETQYFGPGTRLLVL.

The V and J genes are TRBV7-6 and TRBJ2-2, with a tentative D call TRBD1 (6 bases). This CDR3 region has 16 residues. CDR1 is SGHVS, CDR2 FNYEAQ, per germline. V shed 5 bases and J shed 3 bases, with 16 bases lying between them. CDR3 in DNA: TGTGCCAGCAGCGAAGTACAGGGTAGGGACACCGGGGAGCTGTTTTTT. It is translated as CASSEVQGRDTGELFF.

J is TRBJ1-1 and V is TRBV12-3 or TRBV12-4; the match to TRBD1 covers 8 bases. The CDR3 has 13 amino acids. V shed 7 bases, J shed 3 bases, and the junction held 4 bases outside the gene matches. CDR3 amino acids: CASTQDRDTEAFF. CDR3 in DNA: TGTGCCAGCACCCAGGACAGGGACACTGAAGCTTTCTTT.

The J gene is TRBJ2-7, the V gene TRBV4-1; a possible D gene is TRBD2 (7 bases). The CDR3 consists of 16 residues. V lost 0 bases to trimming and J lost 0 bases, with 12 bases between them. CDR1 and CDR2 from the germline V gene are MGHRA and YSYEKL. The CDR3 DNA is TGCGCCAGCAGCCAAGATGGGGGGGCGAACTCCTACGAGCAGTACTTC. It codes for CASSQDGGANSYEQYF.

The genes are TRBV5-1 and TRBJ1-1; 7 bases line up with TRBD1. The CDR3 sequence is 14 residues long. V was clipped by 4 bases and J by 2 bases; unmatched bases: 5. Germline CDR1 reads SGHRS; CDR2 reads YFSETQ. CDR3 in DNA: TGCGCCAGCAGCACTTGGGACAGTAACACTGAAGCTTTCTTT. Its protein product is CASSTWDSNTEAFF.

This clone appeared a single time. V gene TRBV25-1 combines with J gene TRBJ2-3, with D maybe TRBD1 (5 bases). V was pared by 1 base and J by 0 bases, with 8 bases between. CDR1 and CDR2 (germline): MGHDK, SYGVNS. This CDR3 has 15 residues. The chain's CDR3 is CASSELDTSTDTQYF. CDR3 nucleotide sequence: TGTGCCAGCAGTGAATTGGACACAAGCACAGATACGCAGTATTTT.

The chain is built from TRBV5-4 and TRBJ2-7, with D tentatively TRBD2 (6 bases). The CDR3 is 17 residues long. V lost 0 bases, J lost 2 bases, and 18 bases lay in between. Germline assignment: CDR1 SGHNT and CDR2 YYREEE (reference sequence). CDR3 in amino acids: CASSLAVGGEPTYEQYF. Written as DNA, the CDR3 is TGTGCCAGCAGCTTGGCGGTCGGCGGGGAACCAACCTACGAGCAGTACTTC. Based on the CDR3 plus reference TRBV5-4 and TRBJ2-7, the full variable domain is ETGVTQSPTHLIKTRGQQVTLRCSSQSGHNTVSWYQQALGQGPQFIFQYYREEENGRGNFPPRFSGLQFPNYSSELNVNALELDDSALYLCASSLAVGGEPTYEQYFGPGTRLTVT.

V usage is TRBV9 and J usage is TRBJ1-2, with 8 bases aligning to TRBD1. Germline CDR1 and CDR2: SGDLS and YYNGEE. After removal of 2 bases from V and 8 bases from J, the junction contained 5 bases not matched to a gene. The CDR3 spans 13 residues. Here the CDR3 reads CASSVGQADGYTF. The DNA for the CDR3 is TGTGCCAGCAGCGTGGGACAGGCTGACGGCTACACCTTC.

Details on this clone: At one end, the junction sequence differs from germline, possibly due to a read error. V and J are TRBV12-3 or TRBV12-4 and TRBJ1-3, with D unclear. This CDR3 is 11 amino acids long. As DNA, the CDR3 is TGTGCACCCCGCGATGGAGACACCATATATTTT. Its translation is CAPRDGDTIYF.

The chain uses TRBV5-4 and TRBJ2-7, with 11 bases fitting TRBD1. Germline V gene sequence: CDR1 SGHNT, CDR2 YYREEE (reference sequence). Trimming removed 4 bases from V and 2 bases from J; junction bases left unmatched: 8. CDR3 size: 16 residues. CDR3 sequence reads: CASSTGGGQGAYEQYF. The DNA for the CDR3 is TGTGCCAGCAGCACCGGGGGGGGACAGGGGGCCTACGAGCAGTACTTC.

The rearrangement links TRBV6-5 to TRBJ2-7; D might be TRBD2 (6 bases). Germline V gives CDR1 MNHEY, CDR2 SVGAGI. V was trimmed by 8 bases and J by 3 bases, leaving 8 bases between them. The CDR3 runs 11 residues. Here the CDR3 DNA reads TGTGCCAGCGGGGGGTACTACGAGCAGTACTTC. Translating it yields CASGGYYEQYF.

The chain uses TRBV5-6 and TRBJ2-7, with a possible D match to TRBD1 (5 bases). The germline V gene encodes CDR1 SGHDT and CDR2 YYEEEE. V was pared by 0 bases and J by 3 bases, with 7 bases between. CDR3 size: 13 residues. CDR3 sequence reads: CASSLGQSYEQYF. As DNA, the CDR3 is TGTGCCAGCAGCTTGGGACAGAGCTACGAGCAGTACTTC.

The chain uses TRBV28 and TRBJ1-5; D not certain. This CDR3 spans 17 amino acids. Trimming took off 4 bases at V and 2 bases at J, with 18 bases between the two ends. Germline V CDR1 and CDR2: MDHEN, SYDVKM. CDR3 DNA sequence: TGTGCCAGCAGTTCCATAGAGGGCCCGTCGGGCAATCAGCCCCAGCATTTT. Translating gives CASSSIEGPSGNQPQHF. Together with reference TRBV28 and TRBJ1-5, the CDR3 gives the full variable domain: DVKVTQSSRYLVKRTGEKVFLECVQDMDHENMFWYRQDPGLGLRLIYFSYDVKMKEKGDIPEGYSVSREKKERFSLILESASTNQTSMYLCASSSIEGPSGNQPQHFGDGTRLSIL.

CDR3 sequence: CASSSSGEQFF. The DNA for the CDR3 is TGCGCCAGCAGCTCCAGCGGTGAGCAGTTCTTC. The rearrangement links TRBV5-1 to TRBJ2-1, with D maybe TRBD2 (5 bases). Germline CDR1 and CDR2: SGHRS and YFSETQ. The CDR3 spans 11 residues. Trimming left V 3 bases short and J 9 bases short, with 7 bases between. The entire variable domain, with the rest obtained from reference TRBV5-1 and TRBJ2-1, is as follows: KAGVTQTPRYLIKTRGQQVTLSCSPISGHRSVSWYQQTPGQGLQFLFEYFSETQRNKGNFPGRFSGRQFSNSRSEMNVSTLELGDSALYLCASSSSGEQFFGPGTRLTVL.

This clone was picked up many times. The CDR3 sequence: CASSEQAGGYNEQFF. In nucleotides, the CDR3 is TGTGCCAGCAGTGAACAGGCAGGGGGATACAATGAGCAGTTCTTC. The rearrangement links TRBV6-1 to TRBJ2-1, with 7 bases matching TRBD1. Losses at the gene ends were 2 bases for V and 4 bases for J; bases not matched to a gene: 5. This CDR3 spans 15 amino acids. The germline V gene encodes CDR1 MNHNS and CDR2 SASEGT.

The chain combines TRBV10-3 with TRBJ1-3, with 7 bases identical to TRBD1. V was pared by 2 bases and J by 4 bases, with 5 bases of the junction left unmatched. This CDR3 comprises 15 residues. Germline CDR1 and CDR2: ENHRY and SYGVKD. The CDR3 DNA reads TGTGCCATCAGTGAGCCCTGGACAGGAGGAAACACCATATATTTT. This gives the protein CAISEPWTGGNTIYF.

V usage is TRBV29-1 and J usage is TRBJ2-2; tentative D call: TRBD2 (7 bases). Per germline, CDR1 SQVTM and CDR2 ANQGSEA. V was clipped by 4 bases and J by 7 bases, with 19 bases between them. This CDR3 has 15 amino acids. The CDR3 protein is CSVAGAGQAYGELFF. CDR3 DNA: TGCAGCGTTGCCGGAGCGGGACAAGCCTACGGGGAGCTGTTTTTT.

The chain's CDR3 is CATSDLSAPGDEQFF. The CDR3 DNA reads as TGTGCCACCAGTGATTTGAGTGCCCCGGGTGATGAGCAGTTCTTC. The chain is built from TRBV24-1 and TRBJ2-1; D not resolved. This CDR3 has 15 amino acids. Germline lookup yields CDR1 KGHDR and CDR2 SFDVKD. Trimming pared 0 bases from V and 8 bases from J, leaving 13 bases between.

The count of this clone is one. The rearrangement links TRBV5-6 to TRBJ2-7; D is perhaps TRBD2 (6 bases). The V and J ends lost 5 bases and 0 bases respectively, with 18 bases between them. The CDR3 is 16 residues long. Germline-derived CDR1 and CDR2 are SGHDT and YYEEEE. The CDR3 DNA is TGTGCCAGCAGTCCTGGCTGGGGGGAAAACTCCTACGAGCAGTACTTC. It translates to CASSPGWGENSYEQYF. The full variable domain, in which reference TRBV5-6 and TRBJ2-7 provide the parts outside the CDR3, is DAGVTQSPTHLIKTRGQQVTLRCSPKSGHDTVSWYQQALGQGPQFIFQYYEEEERQRGNFPDRFSGHQFPNYSSELNVNALLLGDSALYLCASSPGWGENSYEQYFGPGTRLTVT.

As DNA, the CDR3 is TGTGCCAGCAGCTCCTTGCCGGGGGATGAAAAACTGTTTTTT. This encodes CASSSLPGDEKLFF. This chain connects TRBV27 to TRBJ1-4; a weak D match, TRBD1 (5 bases). The germline CDR1 and CDR2 sequences are MNHEY and SMNVEV (reference sequence). V lost 6 bases and J 6 bases, leaving 14 bases between the germline ends. This CDR3 region has 14 residues.